This T cell receptor (beta chain) was obtained from a study of patients and donors after allogeneic stem cell transplantation. The ends lost 2 bases at V and 4 bases at J; junction bases unmatched: 16. The CDR3 consists of 19 residues. The germline V gene has CDR1 MGHDK and CDR2 SYGVNS. TCRdb passed the RT-PCR reads through MiXCR, listing each CDR3 protein once. The sample records approximately 160,000 distinct CDR3 sequences, about 32% being singletons. Material for sequencing was blood, either unsorted or a sorted T cell fraction (not recorded which). This rearrangement joins TRBV25-1 to TRBJ2-2; 7 positions match TRBD2. The sequence was obtained from a human donor who was either an allogeneic HSCT recipient or a stem cell or donor lymphocyte infusion donor (not recorded which). It is not recorded whose cells these are; they may come from a transplant donor. The CDR3 region is CASSETHHPSGRRTGELFF. The DNA of the CDR3 is TGTGCCAGCAGTGAAACCCACCATCCTAGCGGCCGACGCACCGGGGAGCTGTTTTTT.